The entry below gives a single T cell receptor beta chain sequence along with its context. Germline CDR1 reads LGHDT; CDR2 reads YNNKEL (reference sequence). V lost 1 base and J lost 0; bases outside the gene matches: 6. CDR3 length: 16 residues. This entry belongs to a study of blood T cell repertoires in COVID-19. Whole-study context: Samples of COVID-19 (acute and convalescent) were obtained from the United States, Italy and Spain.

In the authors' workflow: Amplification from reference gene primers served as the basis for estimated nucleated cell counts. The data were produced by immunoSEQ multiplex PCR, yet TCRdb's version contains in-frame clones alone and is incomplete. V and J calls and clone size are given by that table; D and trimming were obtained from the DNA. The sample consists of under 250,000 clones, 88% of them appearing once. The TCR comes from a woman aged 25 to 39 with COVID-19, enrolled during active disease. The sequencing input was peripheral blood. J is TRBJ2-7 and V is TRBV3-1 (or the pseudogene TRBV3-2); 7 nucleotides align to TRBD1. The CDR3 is CASSQAWTGNSYEQYF. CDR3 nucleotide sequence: TGTGCCAGCAGCCAAGCCTGGACAGGAAACTCCTACGAGCAGTACTTC.